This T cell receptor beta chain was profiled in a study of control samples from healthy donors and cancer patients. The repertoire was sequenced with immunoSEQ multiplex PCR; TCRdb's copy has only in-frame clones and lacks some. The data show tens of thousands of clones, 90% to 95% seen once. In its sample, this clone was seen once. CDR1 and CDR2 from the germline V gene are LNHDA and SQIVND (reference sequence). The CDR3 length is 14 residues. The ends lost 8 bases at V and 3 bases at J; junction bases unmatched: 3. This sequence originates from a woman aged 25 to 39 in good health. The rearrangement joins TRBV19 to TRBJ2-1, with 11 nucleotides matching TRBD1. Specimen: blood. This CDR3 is CASRDRGYYNEQFF. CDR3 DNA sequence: TGTGCCAGTCGGGACAGGGGGTACTACAATGAGCAGTTCTTC. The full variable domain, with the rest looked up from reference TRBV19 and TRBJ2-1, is DGGITQSPKYLFRKEGQNVTLSCEQNLNHDAMYWYRQDPGQGLRLIYYSQIVNDFQKGDIAEGYSVSREKKESFPLTVTSAQKNPTAFYLCASRDRGYYNEQFFGPGTRLTVL.